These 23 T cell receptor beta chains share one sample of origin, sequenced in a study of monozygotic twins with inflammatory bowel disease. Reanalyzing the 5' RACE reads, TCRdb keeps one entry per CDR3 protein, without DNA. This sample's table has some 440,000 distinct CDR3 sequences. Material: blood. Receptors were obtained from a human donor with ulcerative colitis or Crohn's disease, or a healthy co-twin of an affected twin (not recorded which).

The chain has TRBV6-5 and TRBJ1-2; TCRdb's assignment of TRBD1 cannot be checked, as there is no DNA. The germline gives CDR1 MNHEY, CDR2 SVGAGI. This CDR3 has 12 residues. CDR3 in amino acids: CASSYRGARYTF.

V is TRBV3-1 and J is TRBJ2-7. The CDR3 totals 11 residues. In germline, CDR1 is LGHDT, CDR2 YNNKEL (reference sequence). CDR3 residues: CARSLGYEQYF.

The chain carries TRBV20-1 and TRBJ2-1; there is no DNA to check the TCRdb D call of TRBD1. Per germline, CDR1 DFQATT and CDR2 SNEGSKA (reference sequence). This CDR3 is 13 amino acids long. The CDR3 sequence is CSASRTGYNEQFF.

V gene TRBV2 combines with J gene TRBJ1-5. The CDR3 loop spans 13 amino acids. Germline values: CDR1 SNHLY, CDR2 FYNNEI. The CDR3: CASSEEGHQPQHF.

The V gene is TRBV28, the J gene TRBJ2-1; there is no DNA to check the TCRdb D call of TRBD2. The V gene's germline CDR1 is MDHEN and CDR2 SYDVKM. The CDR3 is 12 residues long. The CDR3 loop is CAASGSRNEQFF.

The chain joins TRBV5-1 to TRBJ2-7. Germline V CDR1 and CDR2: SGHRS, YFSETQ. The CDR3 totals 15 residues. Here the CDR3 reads CASSLVVSSSYEQYF. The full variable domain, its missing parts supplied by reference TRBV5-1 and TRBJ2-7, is KAGVTQTPRYLIKTRGQQVTLSCSPISGHRSVSWYQQTPGQGLQFLFEYFSETQRNKGNFPGRFSGRQFSNSRSEMNVSTLELGDSALYLCASSLVVSSSYEQYFGPGTRLTVT.

This CDR3 reads CASSQGAGASKQFF. This rearrangement joins TRBV3-1 to TRBJ2-1; the D gene TCRdb calls, TRBD2, cannot be checked with no DNA. The V gene's germline CDR1 is LGHDT and CDR2 YNNKEL (reference sequence). This CDR3 comprises 14 residues.

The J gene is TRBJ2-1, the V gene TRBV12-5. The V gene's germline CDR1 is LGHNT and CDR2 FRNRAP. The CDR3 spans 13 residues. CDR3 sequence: CASGLPSLNEQFF.

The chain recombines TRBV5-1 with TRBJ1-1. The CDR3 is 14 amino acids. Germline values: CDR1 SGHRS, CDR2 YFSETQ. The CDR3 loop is CASSPSRDNTEAFF.

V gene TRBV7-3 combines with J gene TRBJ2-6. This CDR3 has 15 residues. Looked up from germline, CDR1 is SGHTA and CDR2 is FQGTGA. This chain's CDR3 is CASSPYTLGANVLTF.

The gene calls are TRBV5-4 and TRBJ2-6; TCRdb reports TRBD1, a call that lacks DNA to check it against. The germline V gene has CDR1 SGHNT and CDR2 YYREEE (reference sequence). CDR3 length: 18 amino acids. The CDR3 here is CASSRKTGGASGANVLTF. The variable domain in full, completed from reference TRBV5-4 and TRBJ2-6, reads ETGVTQSPTHLIKTRGQQVTLRCSSQSGHNTVSWYQQALGQGPQFIFQYYREEENGRGNFPPRFSGLQFPNYSSELNVNALELDDSALYLCASSRKTGGASGANVLTFGAGSRLTVL.

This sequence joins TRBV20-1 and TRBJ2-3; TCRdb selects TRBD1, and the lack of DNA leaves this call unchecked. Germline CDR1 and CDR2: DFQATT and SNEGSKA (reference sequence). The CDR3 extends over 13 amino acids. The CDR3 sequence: CSASRVEADTQYF.

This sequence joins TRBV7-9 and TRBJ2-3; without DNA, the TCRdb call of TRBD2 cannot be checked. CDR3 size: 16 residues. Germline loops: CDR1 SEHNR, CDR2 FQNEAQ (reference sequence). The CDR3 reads CASSLGLADLTDTQYF.

The CDR3 loop reads CASSLRGTRFNEQFF. The V gene is TRBV2, the J gene TRBJ2-1; the TCRdb D gene call, TRBD2, has no DNA to confirm it. The V gene's germline CDR1 is SNHLY and CDR2 FYNNEI. The CDR3 runs to 15 residues. The variable domain in full, with the rest retrieved from reference TRBV2 and TRBJ2-1, is EPEVTQTPSHQVTQMGQEVILRCVPISNHLYFYWYRQILGQKVEFLVSFYNNEISEKSEIFDDQFSVERPDGSNFTLKIRSTKLEDSAMYFCASSLRGTRFNEQFFGPGTRLTVL.

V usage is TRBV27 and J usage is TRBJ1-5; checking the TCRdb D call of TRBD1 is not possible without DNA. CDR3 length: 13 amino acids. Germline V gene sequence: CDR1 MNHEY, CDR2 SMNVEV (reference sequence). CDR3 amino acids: CASSFTGGKTQHF.

The CDR3 region is CATSRGDYGYTF. The chain combines TRBV15 with TRBJ1-2; there is no DNA to check the TCRdb D call of TRBD1. The CDR3 is made up of 12 amino acids. Germline loops: CDR1 LNHNV, CDR2 YYDKDF (reference sequence).

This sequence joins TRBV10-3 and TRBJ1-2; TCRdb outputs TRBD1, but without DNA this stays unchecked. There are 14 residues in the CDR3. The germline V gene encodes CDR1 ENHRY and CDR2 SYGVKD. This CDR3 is CAISDGQFSYDYTF.

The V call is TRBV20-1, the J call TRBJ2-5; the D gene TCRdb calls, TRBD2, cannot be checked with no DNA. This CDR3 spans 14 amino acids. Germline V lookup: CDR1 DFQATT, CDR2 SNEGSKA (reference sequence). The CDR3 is CSARLAGVKETQYF.

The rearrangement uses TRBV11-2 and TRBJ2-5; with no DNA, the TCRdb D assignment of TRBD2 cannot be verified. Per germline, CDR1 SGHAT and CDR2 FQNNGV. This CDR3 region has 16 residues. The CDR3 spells CASSLGQAGVRETQYF.

CDR3 sequence reads: CASSYSNSGGAADTQYF. The chain recombines TRBV6-5 with TRBJ2-3; TCRdb designates TRBD2, a call that cannot be tested without DNA. The CDR3 length is 17 residues. The germline V gene encodes CDR1 MNHEY and CDR2 SVGAGI.

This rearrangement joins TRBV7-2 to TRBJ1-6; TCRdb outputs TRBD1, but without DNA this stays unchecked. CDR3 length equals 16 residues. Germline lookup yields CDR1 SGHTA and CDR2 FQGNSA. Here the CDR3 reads CASSNRVGQESAPLHF.

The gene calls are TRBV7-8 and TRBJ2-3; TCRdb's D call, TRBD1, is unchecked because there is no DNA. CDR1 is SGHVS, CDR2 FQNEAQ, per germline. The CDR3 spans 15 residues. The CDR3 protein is CASSIRVPGTDTQYF.

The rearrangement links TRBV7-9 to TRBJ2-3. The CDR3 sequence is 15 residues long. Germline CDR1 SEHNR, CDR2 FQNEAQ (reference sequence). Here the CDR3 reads CASSPDGRNTDTQYF.